This passage covers 8 T cell receptor beta chains from one sample sequenced in a study of Tregs in tolerant kidney transplant recipients. Using immunoSEQ multiplex PCR, the repertoire was profiled, and TCRdb retains in-frame clones only, with some absent. The sample table includes some 970 clones. Mixed chimerism was transient after nonmyeloablative marrow transplants from related graft donors. Sequences were derived from CD4+ T cells from blood (PBMCs), sampled 14 months after the transplant. All receptors come from a human patient who received a combined kidney and bone marrow transplant. Some of the T cells may derive from the graft donor.

Its frequency marks this clone as medium-sized. Incomplete CDR3 DNA: TGTGCCAGCAGTGAAGCCCTGGACAGCTACAATGAG. It encodes CASSEALDSYNE. The CDR3 in its entirety is CASSEALDSYNEQFF. The rearrangement joins TRBV6-1 to TRBJ2-1; a possible D gene is TRBD1 (6 bases). Read data end 3 residues before the CDR3 end; the end is taken from the germline J gene. The CDR3 is 15 amino acids. Germline CDR1 is MNHNS and CDR2 is SASEGT. V lost 0 bases to trimming and J lost 3 bases, with 9 bases between them.

Points on this clone: The read ends 3 residues before the CDR3 terminus; that terminus is restored from the germline J gene. This chain uses TRBV19 with TRBJ2-7, with 7 bases aligning to TRBD1. CDR1 is LNHDA, CDR2 SQIVND, per germline (reference sequence). The CDR3 length is 14 residues. The ends lost 3 bases at V and 6 bases at J; junction bases unmatched: 8. Partial CDR3 DNA: TGTGCCAGTAGTATCGCACCCACAGGGGTCGAG. Encoded protein: CASSIAPTGVE. The full CDR3 sequence reads CASSIAPTGVEQYF.

Note on this clone: The read gets to within 3 residues of the CDR3 end, and the germline J gene fills in the rest. This chain joins TRBV3-1 (or the pseudogene TRBV3-2) and TRBJ2-5; D may match TRBD1 or TRBD2 (7 bases each). The germline V and J ends were trimmed by 0 bases and 5 bases, with 19 bases remaining between them. Germline V gene lookup returns CDR1 LGHDT and CDR2 YNNKEL (reference sequence). The CDR3 is 17 residues long. The DNA read from the CDR3 is TGTGCCAGCAGCCAAGATGGGGAGGGGGCAAGGAGGGAGACC. This codes for CASSQDGEGARRET. The whole CDR3 protein reads CASSQDGEGARRETQYF.

Details on this clone: The CDR3 end lies 3 residues beyond the end of the read and is filled in from the germline J gene. The chain is built from TRBV4-2 and TRBJ2-6, with a possible D match to TRBD1 (6 bases). Trimming shortened V by 6 bases and J by 0 bases, and 12 bases separated the two germline ends. Germline V gene data show CDR1 as LGHNA and CDR2 as YNFKEQ. The CDR3 is 16 residues long. The part of the CDR3 DNA that was read is TGTGCCAGCAGATCCACAGGGTTCTCTGGGGCCAACGTC. Its protein is CASRSTGFSGANV. The whole CDR3 sequence is CASRSTGFSGANVLTF.

This clone is medium-sized (0.01 to 0.1%) by frequency. Read data end 3 residues before the CDR3 end; the end is taken from the germline J gene. The chain combines TRBV30 with TRBJ2-1, with no clear D. CDR3 size: 10 residues. The germline gives CDR1 GTSNPN, CDR2 SVGIG (reference sequence). The V end lost 3 bases, the J end lost 7 bases, and 4 bases lay between the germline ends. The sequenced CDR3 bases are TGTGCCTGGAGCCTGAATGAG. It translates to CAWSLNE. The whole CDR3 sequence reads CAWSLNEQFF. Complete variable domain (other parts from reference TRBV30 and TRBJ2-1): SQTIHQWPATLVQPVGSPLSLECTVEGTSNPNLYWYRQAAGRGLQLLFYSVGIGQISSEVPQNLSASRPQDRQFILSSKKLLLSDSGFYLCAWSLNEQFFGPGTRLTVL.

Turning to this clone: Read coverage stops 3 residues before the CDR3 terminus; the germline J gene supplies the remainder. V gene TRBV12-3 or TRBV12-4 combines with J gene TRBJ1-1, with a possible D match to TRBD1 (5 bases). Trimming pared 1 base from V and 4 bases from J, leaving 10 bases between. The CDR3 extends over 14 amino acids. The CDR3 loop is CASSLDPRGTEAFF. Incomplete CDR3 DNA: TGTGCCAGCAGTTTAGACCCTAGGGGCACTGAA.

By frequency, this clone is medium-sized. The CDR3 end lies 3 residues beyond the end of the read and is filled in from the germline J gene. The rearrangement links TRBV5-6 to TRBJ2-7; no definite D call. The V gene's germline CDR1 is SGHDT and CDR2 YYEEEE. There are 12 residues in the CDR3. V was pared by 2 bases and J by 5 bases, with 8 bases between. The sequenced part of the CDR3 DNA is TGTGCCAGCAGCTTCCTAGAGAACGAG. This sequence encodes CASSFLENE. The whole CDR3 protein reads CASSFLENEQYF.

In regard to this clone: The CDR3 extends 3 residues past the end of the read, so its final part is completed from the germline J gene. This chain connects TRBV19 to TRBJ2-1; D not resolved. V dropped 5 bases and J dropped 8 bases, with 16 bases sitting between them. Germline V gene lookup returns CDR1 LNHDA and CDR2 SQIVND (reference sequence). The CDR3 is made up of 14 amino acids. The DNA read from the CDR3 is TGTGCCAGTAGTGACGACTCCTCCCCAGATGAG. The encoded protein is CASSDDSSPDE. The entire CDR3 is CASSDDSSPDEQFF.